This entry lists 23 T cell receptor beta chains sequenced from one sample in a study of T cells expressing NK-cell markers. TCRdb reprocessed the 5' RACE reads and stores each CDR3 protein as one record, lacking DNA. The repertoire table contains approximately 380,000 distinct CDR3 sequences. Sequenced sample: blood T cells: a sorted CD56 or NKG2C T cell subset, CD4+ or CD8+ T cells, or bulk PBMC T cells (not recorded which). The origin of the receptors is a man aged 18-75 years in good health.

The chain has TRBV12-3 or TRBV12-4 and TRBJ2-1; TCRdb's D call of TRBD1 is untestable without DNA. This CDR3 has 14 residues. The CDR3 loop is CASRLSGGAGEQFF.

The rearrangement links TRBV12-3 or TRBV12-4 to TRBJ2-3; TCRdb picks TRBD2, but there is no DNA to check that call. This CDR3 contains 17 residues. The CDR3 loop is CASSLALSGRVADTQYF.

The chain's CDR3 is CASSHGTSGISSYNEQFF. The chain couples TRBV11-1 to TRBJ2-1; the D call of TRBD2 rests on TCRdb alone, since no DNA is present to check it. Germline V gene data show CDR1 as SGHAT and CDR2 as FQDESV (reference sequence). The CDR3 is 18 residues long. The full variable domain, rest sourced from reference TRBV11-1 and TRBJ2-1, is EAEVAQSPRYKITEKSQAVAFWCDPISGHATLYWYRQILGQGPELLVQFQDESVVDDSQLPKDRFSAERLKGVDSTLKIQPAELGDSAMYLCASSHGTSGISSYNEQFFGPGTRLTVL.

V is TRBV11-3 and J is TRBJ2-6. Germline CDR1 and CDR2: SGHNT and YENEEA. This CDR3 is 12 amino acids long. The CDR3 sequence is CASSFGANVLTF.

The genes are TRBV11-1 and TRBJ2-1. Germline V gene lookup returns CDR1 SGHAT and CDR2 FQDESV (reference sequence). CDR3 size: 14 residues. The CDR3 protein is CASSLERPINEQFF. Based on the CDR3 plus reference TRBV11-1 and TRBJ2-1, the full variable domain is EAEVAQSPRYKITEKSQAVAFWCDPISGHATLYWYRQILGQGPELLVQFQDESVVDDSQLPKDRFSAERLKGVDSTLKIQPAELGDSAMYLCASSLERPINEQFFGPGTRLTVL.

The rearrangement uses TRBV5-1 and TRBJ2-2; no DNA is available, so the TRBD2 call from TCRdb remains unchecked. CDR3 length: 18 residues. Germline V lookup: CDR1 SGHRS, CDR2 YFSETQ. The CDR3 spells CASSLGGWGTSNTGELFF.

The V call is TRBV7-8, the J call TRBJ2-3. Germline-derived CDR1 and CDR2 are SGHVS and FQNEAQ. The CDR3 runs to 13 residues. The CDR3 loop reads CASSPMFGDTQYF.

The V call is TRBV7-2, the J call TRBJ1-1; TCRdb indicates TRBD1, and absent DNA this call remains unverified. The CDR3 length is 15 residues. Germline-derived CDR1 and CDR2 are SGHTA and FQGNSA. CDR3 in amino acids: CASSFAALQATEAFF.

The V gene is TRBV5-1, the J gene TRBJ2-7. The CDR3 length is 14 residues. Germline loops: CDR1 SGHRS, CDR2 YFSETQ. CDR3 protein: CASSLAGDTYEQYF.

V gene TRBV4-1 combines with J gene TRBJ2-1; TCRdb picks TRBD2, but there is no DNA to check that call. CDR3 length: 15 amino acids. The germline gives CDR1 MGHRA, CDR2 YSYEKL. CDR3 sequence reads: CASSQGLPLYNEQFF.

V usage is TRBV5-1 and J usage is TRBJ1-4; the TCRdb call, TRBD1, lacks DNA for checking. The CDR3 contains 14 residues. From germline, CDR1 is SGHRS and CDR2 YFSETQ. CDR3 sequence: CASSLQGDGEKLFF.

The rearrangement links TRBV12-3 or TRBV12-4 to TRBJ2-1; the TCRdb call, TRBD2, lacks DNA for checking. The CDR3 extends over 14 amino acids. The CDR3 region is CASSPGLATNEQFF.

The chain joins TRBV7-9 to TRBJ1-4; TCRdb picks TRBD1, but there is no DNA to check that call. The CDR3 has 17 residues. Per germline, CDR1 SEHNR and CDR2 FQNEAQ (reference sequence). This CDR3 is CASSPGTGGSLREKLFF.

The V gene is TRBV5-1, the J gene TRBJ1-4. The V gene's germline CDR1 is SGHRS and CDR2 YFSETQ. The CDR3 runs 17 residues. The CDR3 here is CASSYGGGLRFNEKLFF.

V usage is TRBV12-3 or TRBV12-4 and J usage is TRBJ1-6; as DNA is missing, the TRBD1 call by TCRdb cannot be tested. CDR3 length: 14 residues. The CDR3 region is CASSGGRVNSPLHF.

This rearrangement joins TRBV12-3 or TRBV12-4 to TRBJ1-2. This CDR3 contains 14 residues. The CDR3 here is CASSSNREGYGYTF.

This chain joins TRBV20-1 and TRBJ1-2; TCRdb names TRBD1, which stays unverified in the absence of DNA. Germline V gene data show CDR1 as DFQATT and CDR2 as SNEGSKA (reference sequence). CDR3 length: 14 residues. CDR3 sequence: CSAREARGRGGYTF.

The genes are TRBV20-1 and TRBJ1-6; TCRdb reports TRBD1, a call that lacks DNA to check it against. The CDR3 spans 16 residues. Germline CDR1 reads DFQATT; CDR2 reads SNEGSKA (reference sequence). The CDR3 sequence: CSARGREGVLNSPLHF.

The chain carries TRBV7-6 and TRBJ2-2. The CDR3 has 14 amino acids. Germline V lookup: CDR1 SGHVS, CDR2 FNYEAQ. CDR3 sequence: CASRRVANTGELFF.

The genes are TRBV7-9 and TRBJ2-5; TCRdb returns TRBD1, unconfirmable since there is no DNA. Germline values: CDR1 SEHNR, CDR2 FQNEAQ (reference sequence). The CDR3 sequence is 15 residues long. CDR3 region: CASSLALSGTETQYF.

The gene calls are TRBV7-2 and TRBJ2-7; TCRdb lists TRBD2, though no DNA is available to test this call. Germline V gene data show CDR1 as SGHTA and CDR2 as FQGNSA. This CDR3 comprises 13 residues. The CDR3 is CASSQRAGYEQYF. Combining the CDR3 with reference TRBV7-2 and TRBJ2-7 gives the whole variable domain GAGVSQSPSNKVTEKGKDVELRCDPISGHTALYWYRQSLGQGLEFLIYFQGNSAPDKSGLPSDRFSAERTGGSVSTLTIQRTQQEDSAVYLCASSQRAGYEQYFGPGTRLTVT.

The CDR3 region is CASSARLAGGIEQFF. This chain links TRBV9 with TRBJ2-1; absent DNA, TCRdb's TRBD2 call cannot be checked. Germline CDR1 SGDLS, CDR2 YYNGEE. This CDR3 comprises 15 residues.

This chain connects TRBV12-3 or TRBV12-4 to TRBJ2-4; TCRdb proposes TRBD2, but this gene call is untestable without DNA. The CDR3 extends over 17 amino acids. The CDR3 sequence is CASSSHASGLAKNIQYF.